This passage covers 20 T cell receptor beta chains from one sample sequenced in a study of read filtering for tumor transcriptome and immune sequencing. Molecular barcoded adaptors covering alpha/delta and beta/gamma chains were used on roughly 370 ng RNA. One entry per CDR3 protein results from TCRdb running MiXCR on the reads. This sample has about 24,000 distinct CDR3 sequences, with 20% to 25% found just once. The sample consisted of a population of CD138-negative cells sorted from bone marrow. The receptors stem from a donor aged 40 or older with multiple myeloma.

The chain uses TRBV27 and TRBJ1-1; D unclear. Germline V gives CDR1 MNHEY, CDR2 SMNVEV (reference sequence). V was pared by 4 bases and J by 1 base, with 10 bases between. This CDR3 spans 14 amino acids. DNA for the CDR3: TGTGCCAGCAGTTCCGGGTATAAGAACACTGAAGCTTTCTTT. Its protein is CASSSGYKNTEAFF.

Comments on this clonotype: One base away lies a much larger clone, so this may be a sequencing read error. The J gene is TRBJ2-5, the V gene TRBV28, with 11 bases matching TRBD2. CDR1 is MDHEN, CDR2 SYDVKM, per germline. The length of the CDR3 is 15 residues. In DNA, the CDR3 is TGTGCCGGCAGTTTTCTAGCGGGAGGTTCAGAGACCCAGTACTTC. Its protein is CAGSFLAGGSETQYF.

This clonotype was recorded many times. This sequence joins TRBV12-3 or TRBV12-4 and TRBJ2-1; 9 bases are a match to TRBD1. This CDR3 spans 18 amino acids. The trim removed 3 bases at V and 6 bases at J, leaving 15 bases unmatched. DNA of the CDR3: TGTGCCAGCAGTTTCTCCGGTACCGGGACAGGGTCGGGCAATGAGCAGTTCTTC. It encodes CASSFSGTGTGSGNEQFF.

With respect to this clonotype: A much larger clone sits a single nucleotide away, making a read error possible. This chain uses TRBV20-1 with TRBJ1-1, with D possibly TRBD1 on 5 matching bases. The germline V gene encodes CDR1 DFQATT and CDR2 SNEGSKA (reference sequence). CDR3 size: 13 residues. CDR3 sequence: CGAVGHSNTEAFF. The CDR3 region has the DNA TGCGGTGCGGTAGGACACTCGAACACTGAAGCTTTCTTT.

With respect to this clonotype: Given a much more abundant clone one base away, this may be a read error. The chain uses TRBV2 and TRBJ1-2; D remains ambiguous. The V gene lost 6 bases and the J gene lost 4 bases, with 12 bases spanning the gap. There are 13 residues in the CDR3. CDR1 SNHLY and CDR2 FYNNEI come from the germline V gene. The DNA of the CDR3 is TGTGCCAGCAGCAACATAGGCATCTATGGCTACACCTTC. This codes for CASSNIGIYGYTF. The full variable domain, completed using reference TRBV2 and TRBJ1-2, is EPEVTQTPSHQVTQMGQEVILRCVPISNHLYFYWYRQILGQKVEFLVSFYNNEISEKSEIFDDQFSVERPDGSNFTLKIRSTKLEDSAMYFCASSNIGIYGYTFGSGTRLTVV.

A note on this clonotype: One junction end does not reproduce the germline sequence, and a read error may be involved. V usage is TRBV14 and J usage is TRBJ2-3, with 12 nucleotides matching TRBD2. Per germline, CDR1 SGHDN and CDR2 FVKESK. The CDR3 length is 21 residues. DNA for the CDR3: TGTGCTAGCAGCGCTCGGACGGGGTCTCGGCTAGCGGGAGGGTTTCCAGATACGCAGTTTTTT. It codes for CASSARTGSRLAGGFPDTQFF.

The V gene is TRBV28, the J gene TRBJ2-1, with TRBD2 matching 8 bases. Germline trimming cut 2 bases from V and 3 bases from J; bases unmatched to any gene: 9. The CDR3 runs to 17 residues. The V gene's germline CDR1 is MDHEN and CDR2 SYDVKM. CDR3 coding DNA: TGTGCCAGCAGTTTAATAAGTGAACTAGCGGACTACAATGAGCAGTTCTTC. Encoded protein: CASSLISELADYNEQFF.

In this sample, this clonotype turned up many times. The rearrangement joins TRBV2 to TRBJ1-2; 7 nucleotides agree with TRBD1. Germline V gives CDR1 SNHLY, CDR2 FYNNEI. This CDR3 comprises 13 residues. J lost 3 bases, V lost 6 bases, and 4 bases had no gene match. The CDR3 bases are TGTGCCAGCAGGGGAGACAGGGACTATGGCTACACCTTC. It yields the protein CASRGDRDYGYTF.

V is TRBV20-1 and J is TRBJ2-1, with TRBD1 matching over 10 bases. The V gene end was trimmed by 3 bases and the J gene end by 5 bases; junction bases not matched to a gene: 13. Germline lookup yields CDR1 DFQATT and CDR2 SNEGSKA (reference sequence). CDR3 length equals 17 residues. CDR3 nucleotide sequence: TGCAGTGCTAGCGAATCGTCGGGACAGGGGTTCGACAATGAGCAGTTCTTC. This sequence encodes CSASESSGQGFDNEQFF.

Many counts were recorded for this clonotype. The chain links TRBV29-1 to TRBJ2-3; D ambiguous. Germline V gives CDR1 SQVTM, CDR2 ANQGSEA. V was clipped by 5 bases and J by 0 bases, with 15 bases between them. The CDR3 covers 15 residues. CDR3 nucleotide sequence: TGCAGCGTTCAAAAGGAATCCTCTAGCACAGATACGCAGTATTTT. The encoded protein is CSVQKESSSTDTQYF.

As to this clonotype: A much larger clone differs by one base, so this may be a read error. The V gene is TRBV6-5, the J gene TRBJ1-2; D is uncertain. This CDR3 region has 15 residues. Looked up from germline, CDR1 is MNHEY and CDR2 is SVGAGI. The V and J ends lost 7 bases and 3 bases respectively, with 18 bases between them. The CDR3 sequence is CASKKAPVSHYGYTF. DNA for the CDR3: TGTGCCAGCAAAAAAGCCCCGGTCTCTCACTATGGCTACACCTTC.

This clonotype was found many times. Given a much more abundant clone one base away, this may be a read error. The chain couples TRBV18 to TRBJ1-1; 10 positions match TRBD1. Per germline, CDR1 KGHSH and CDR2 LQKENI. Trimming removed 4 bases from V and 6 bases from J; junction bases left unmatched: 5. The CDR3 consists of 14 residues. The CDR3 loop is CASSRGQGEPEAFF. The CDR3 DNA sequence: TGTGCCAGCTCACGAGGACAGGGGGAGCCTGAAGCTTTCTTT.

Comment on this clonotype: This may be a read error: a much more frequent sequence differs by one nucleotide. The missing conserved phenylalanine or tryptophan at the end of this CDR3 makes a read error likely. The CDR3 protein is CASSRVRTSGSAFADTQYL. Here the CDR3 DNA reads TGTGCCAGCAGCCGGGTTCGGACTAGCGGGAGTGCATTCGCAGATACGCAGTATCTT. The chain recombines TRBV4-2 with TRBJ2-3; 13 bases map to TRBD2. The trim removed 4 bases at V and 4 bases at J, leaving 14 bases unmatched. Per germline, CDR1 LGHNA and CDR2 YNFKEQ. The length of the CDR3 is 19 residues.

This clonotype showed up many times. The J gene is TRBJ2-1, the V gene TRBV3-1; weak D call: TRBD2 (6 bases). The CDR3 sequence is 14 residues long. Trimming took off 4 bases at V and 3 bases at J, with 10 bases between the two ends. Germline V gene data show CDR1 as LGHDT and CDR2 as YNNKEL (reference sequence). As DNA, the CDR3 is TGTGCCAGCAGCCCTAGCGTTTACTACAATGAGCAGTTCTTC. This translates into CASSPSVYYNEQFF.

This clonotype was recorded at least ten times. V gene TRBV7-2 combines with J gene TRBJ2-7, with a tentative D call TRBD2 (7 bases). The CDR3 loop spans 14 amino acids. Between the trimmed V and J ends, which lost 1 base and 5 bases, there was a span of 12 bases. Germline-derived CDR1 and CDR2 are SGHTA and FQGNSA. The chain's CDR3 is CASSLGGGPNEQYF. CDR3 DNA: TGTGCCAGCAGCTTAGGGGGGGGGCCGAACGAGCAGTACTTC.

This clonotype was seen repeatedly, ten times or more. The genes are TRBV24-1 and TRBJ2-1; the D gene is possibly TRBD2 (5 bases). V gave up 5 bases and J gave up 1 base, with 14 bases separating them. The CDR3 spans 16 residues. The V gene's germline CDR1 is KGHDR and CDR2 SFDVKD. CDR3 in DNA: TGTGCCACCAGTGGTTCTCTAGCAGCTTCCTACAATGAGCAGTTCTTC. Protein sequence: CATSGSLAASYNEQFF.

This clonotype was seen many times. V usage is TRBV20-1 and J usage is TRBJ2-7; tentative D call: TRBD2 (5 bases). Trimming took 0 bases from V and 2 from J, leaving 11 bases between them. The V gene's germline CDR1 is DFQATT and CDR2 SNEGSKA (reference sequence). This CDR3 region has 14 residues. CDR3 residues: CSARDPLAAYEQYF. CDR3 DNA sequence: TGCAGTGCTAGAGATCCGCTAGCCGCCTACGAGCAGTACTTC.

Remarks on this clonotype: At one boundary the junction diverges from the germline segment, which might be a read error. This sequence joins TRBV5-1 and TRBJ1-4; no clear D. There are 15 residues in the CDR3. Germline V gene sequence: CDR1 SGHRS, CDR2 YFSETQ. DNA of the CDR3: TGCGCCAGCAGCTTACACCCAGACTACGGTGAAAAACTGCTTTTT. Protein: CASSLHPDYGEKLLF.

This clonotype appeared many times. The chain recombines TRBV19 with TRBJ2-3, with 7 positions matching TRBD2. V gave up 7 bases and J gave up 2 bases; unmatched junction bases: 3. Germline CDR1 is LNHDA and CDR2 is SQIVND (reference sequence). This CDR3 is built from 13 residues. The CDR3 DNA follows: TGTGCCAGTAAGAAGCGGGACACAGATACGCAGTATTTT. Translated: CASKKRDTDTQYF.

This clonotype has just one count. The chain carries TRBV12-3 or TRBV12-4 and TRBJ2-1; D is perhaps TRBD2 (6 bases). TRBJ2-7 matches the DNA end more closely, so the J call is doubtful. The CDR3 sequence is 15 residues long. The DNA for the CDR3 is TGTGCCAGCGGCCCGGCGGGACCCACCCACAATGAGCAGTACTTC. Protein sequence: CASGPAGPTHNEQYF.